This TCR beta chain originates from a study of cytomegalovirus exposure and HLA in healthy donors. The CDR3 runs to 14 residues. The germline gives CDR1 MGHRA, CDR2 YSYEKL. The V and J ends lost 1 base and 1 base respectively, with 8 bases between them. Comment on this clone: Its target is not known.

Whole-study findings and limits: Analyses of presence/absence relied on an assumption of roughly uniform sequencing depth across donors.

The PCR employed 60 Vbeta primers together with 13 Jbeta primers. TCRdb keeps only in-frame clones here, not all; method: immunoSEQ multiplex PCR. The sample has just over 150,000 clones, roughly 84% seen once. Sequenced input: PBMCs. The chain joins TRBV4-1 to TRBJ2-7; a weak D match, TRBD2 (6 bases). The sequence was obtained from a woman aged 18-29 years in good health and CMV-seronegative. The CDR3 region is CASSQAAGSYEQYF. DNA of the CDR3: TGCGCCAGCAGCCAAGCTGCGGGGTCCTACGAGCAGTACTTC.